This note documents a single T cell receptor beta chain sequence. Its antigen is not identified. V lost 11 bases and J lost 9, with 16 bases in between. Germline V gives CDR1 MNHEY, CDR2 SVGEGT. This CDR3 is built from 12 residues. TCR beta cDNA came from about 450 ng total RNA, primed with a constant-region primer. Nested multiplex PCR, run for three rounds with slightly modified ARM-PCR, yielded TCR beta libraries. A C-beta reverse primer and TRBV1-TRBV30 forward primers served in each of the first two PCR rounds, at 10 cycles apiece. TCRdb used MiXCR to reprocess the multiplex PCR reads, holding one entry per CDR3 protein. This sample has 90,000 to 150,000 distinct CDR3 sequences, with around 70% found just once. The data derive from a study of tumor-infiltrating lymphocytes in primary liver carcinoma. Study summary: There were tumors of stage T1-T3 N0M0, each 4.2 to 10 cm across.

Overall study results and limits: Tumor-adjacent and tumor-blood pairs displayed less overlap than did pairs of tumor regions.

Each 20-30 mg portion of unsorted bulk tissue served as the source for co-extraction of RNA and DNA. The chain is built from TRBV6-2 or TRBV6-3 and TRBJ2-2; D is unresolved. Sequenced material: tumor-adjacent normal liver tissue. The receptor comes from a woman aged 60-75 years with primary liver carcinoma and hepatitis B virus infection. The CDR3 DNA is TGTGCCGGATTGATGCCAGCCCGGGAGCTGTTTTTT. It translates to CAGLMPARELFF.